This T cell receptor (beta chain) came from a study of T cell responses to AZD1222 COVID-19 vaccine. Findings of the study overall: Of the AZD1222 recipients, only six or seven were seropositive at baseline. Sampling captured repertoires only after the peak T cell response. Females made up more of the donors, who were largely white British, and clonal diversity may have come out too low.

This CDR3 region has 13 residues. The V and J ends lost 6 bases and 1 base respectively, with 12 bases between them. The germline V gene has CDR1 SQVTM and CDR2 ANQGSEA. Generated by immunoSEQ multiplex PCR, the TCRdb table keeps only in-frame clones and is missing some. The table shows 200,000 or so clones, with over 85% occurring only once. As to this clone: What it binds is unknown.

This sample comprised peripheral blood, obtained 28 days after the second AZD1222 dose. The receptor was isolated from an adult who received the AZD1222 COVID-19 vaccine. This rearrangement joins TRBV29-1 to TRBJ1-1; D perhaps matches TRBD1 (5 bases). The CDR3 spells CSVKRGANTEAFF. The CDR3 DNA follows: TGCAGCGTCAAAAGGGGAGCGAACACTGAAGCTTTCTTT.